Included here is one TCR beta chain sequence, with context. Its target is not known. This sample is part of a study of T-cell memory formation after mild COVID-19. Study-wide context: There were largely donor-specific TCR clusters. Study-level points and caveats: Shrinking CD4+ clones were chiefly CM and EM; CD8+ ones were chiefly EMRA. That cross-reactive memory joined was suggested by some responding clones appearing in pre-infection memory.

The TCR alpha and TCR beta cDNA libraries, bearing sample barcodes and UMIs, were generated by 5'RACE using constant-segment primers. Each CDR3 protein is one row after TCRdb ran MiXCR on the 5' RACE reads. The profile shows approximately 240,000 distinct CDR3 sequences, about 17% of them singletons. Sequencing was performed on PBMCs or a T cell subset sorted from them (not recorded which). The source of this sequence is a man aged 18 to 30 who had mild COVID-19 (a few samples of this study predate the infection). Cell type and time point are not known.

The CDR3 coding sequence is TGCGCCAGCAGCCACCTGACAGGGGGTTCCGGCTACACCTTC. Translating gives CASSHLTGGSGYTF. The gene calls are TRBV4-1 and TRBJ1-2; TRBD1 matches at 9 bases. Trimming at V came to 3 bases and at J to 8 bases, leaving 7 bases not matched to a gene. The CDR3 contains 14 residues. Germline values: CDR1 MGHRA, CDR2 YSYEKL.